Below are 24 T cell receptor beta chains sequenced from a single sample in a study of cytomegalovirus exposure and HLA in healthy donors. The PCR contained 60 Vbeta and 13 Jbeta primers. The repertoire was sequenced with immunoSEQ multiplex PCR; TCRdb's copy has only in-frame clones and lacks some. The table lists about 160,000 clones, 77% of them singletons, with approximately 1.6% in the top ten. The sample comprised PBMCs. The receptors were sampled from a woman aged 30 to 39 in good health and CMV-seronegative.

This chain uses TRBV7-9 with TRBJ2-5, with a possible D match to TRBD2 (5 bases). CDR1 and CDR2 from the germline V gene are SEHNR and FQNEAQ (reference sequence). The V end lost 2 bases, the J end lost 2 bases, and 9 bases lay between the germline ends. The CDR3 consists of 14 residues. This chain's CDR3 is CASSLHGGQETQYF. DNA of the CDR3: TGTGCCAGCAGCTTACACGGAGGACAAGAGACCCAGTACTTC.

The chain recombines TRBV5-1 with TRBJ2-5; D is perhaps TRBD1 (6 bases). The germline gives CDR1 SGHRS, CDR2 YFSETQ. Trimming cost V 1 base and J 5 bases, with 9 bases left between them. The CDR3 covers 13 residues. CDR3 sequence: CASSLPDSETQYF. The CDR3 DNA is TGCGCCAGCAGCTTGCCGGACAGCGAGACCCAGTACTTC.

This clone has more than one count but fewer than ten. This rearrangement joins TRBV2 to TRBJ2-3; 7 bases match TRBD1. V was clipped by 5 bases and J by 1 base; unmatched bases: 6. CDR1 and CDR2 (germline): SNHLY, FYNNEI. There are 15 residues in the CDR3. In DNA, the CDR3 is TGTGCCAGCAGTTCCCGGACAGGACGCACAGATACGCAGTATTTT. Translation gives CASSSRTGRTDTQYF.

V and J are TRBV19 and TRBJ2-1; tentatively, D is TRBD2 (6 bases). This CDR3 spans 13 amino acids. CDR1 is LNHDA, CDR2 SQIVND, per germline (reference sequence). The V gene lost 5 bases and the J gene lost 3 bases, with 8 bases spanning the gap. The CDR3 spells CASSADYYNEQFF. The CDR3, as DNA: TGTGCCAGTAGTGCGGACTACTACAATGAGCAGTTCTTC.

The V and J genes are TRBV4-3 and TRBJ1-1; D is unresolved. The CDR3 is made up of 14 amino acids. Germline loops: CDR1 LGHNA, CDR2 YSLEER. V was trimmed by 1 base and J by 2 bases, leaving 8 bases between them. The DNA of the CDR3 is TGCGCCAGCAGCCAAGTGGAGGGAAACACTGAAGCTTTCTTT. Translating it yields CASSQVEGNTEAFF.

The chain employs TRBV15 and TRBJ1-6; D ambiguous. The CDR3 covers 15 residues. Per germline, CDR1 LNHNV and CDR2 YYDKDF (reference sequence). V was shortened by 0 bases and J by 10 bases, with 13 bases between the two germline ends. DNA of the CDR3: TGTGCCACCAGCAGAGATTTTAATGGGCGCTCACCCCTCCACTTT. Translated: CATSRDFNGRSPLHF.

The V call is TRBV18, the J call TRBJ2-2, with D hard to call. Germline values: CDR1 KGHSH, CDR2 LQKENI. V lost 4 bases and J 0 bases, leaving 6 bases between the germline ends. The CDR3 length is 14 residues. DNA of the CDR3: TGTGCCAGCTCACGGGCAGCGAACACCGGGGAGCTGTTTTTT. This translates into CASSRAANTGELFF. The full variable domain, rest sourced from reference TRBV18 and TRBJ2-2, is NAGVMQNPRHLVRRRGQEARLRCSPMKGHSHVYWYRQLPEEGLKFMVYLQKENIIDESGMPKERFSAEFPKEGPSILRIQQVVRGDSAAYFCASSRAANTGELFFGEGSRLTVL.

This chain links TRBV5-1 with TRBJ1-1; 7 bases fit TRBD1. Germline V gives CDR1 SGHRS, CDR2 YFSETQ. J was trimmed by 0 bases and V by 0 bases; bases with no gene match: 5. The CDR3 extends over 16 amino acids. The CDR3 is CASSLGDRFMNTEAFF. As DNA, the CDR3 is TGCGCCAGCAGCTTGGGGGACAGATTCATGAACACTGAAGCTTTCTTT.

The V call is TRBV15, the J call TRBJ2-1; 10 bases fit TRBD2. CDR3 size: 15 residues. The germline CDR1 and CDR2 sequences are LNHNV and YYDKDF (reference sequence). After removal of 0 bases from V and 9 bases from J, the junction contained 5 bases not matched to a gene. CDR3 loop: CATSRDGAGGREQFF. Written as DNA, the CDR3 is TGTGCCACCAGCAGAGATGGAGCGGGGGGGCGTGAGCAGTTCTTC. Full variable domain (missing parts from reference TRBV15 and TRBJ2-1): DAMVIQNPRYQVTQFGKPVTLSCSQTLNHNVMYWYQQKSSQAPKLLFHYYDKDFNNEADTPDNFQSRRPNTSFCFLDIRSPGLGDTAMYLCATSRDGAGGREQFFGPGTRLTVL.

The V call is TRBV11-3, the J call TRBJ1-1; D is unresolved. Between the trimmed V and J ends, which lost 5 bases and 10 bases, there was a span of 17 bases. This CDR3 comprises 13 residues. The germline gives CDR1 SGHNT, CDR2 YENEEA. CDR3 region: CASSLTQTSGAFF. The CDR3 DNA is TGTGCCAGCAGCCTCACTCAAACCTCTGGAGCTTTCTTT.

Ten or more counts support this clone. The chain joins TRBV4-1 to TRBJ2-2; 8 nucleotides agree with TRBD2. Germline V gene lookup returns CDR1 MGHRA and CDR2 YSYEKL. The CDR3 extends over 17 amino acids. V shed 3 bases, J shed 1 base, and the junction held 7 bases outside the gene matches. The CDR3 nucleotides are TGCGCCAGCAGCCAGATTGCGGGAGGATTGAACACCGGGGAGCTGTTTTTT. Its protein product is CASSQIAGGLNTGELFF.

The genes are TRBV19 and TRBJ1-4, with 8 bases matching TRBD1. CDR3 length: 14 amino acids. The ends lost 6 bases at V and 8 bases at J; junction bases unmatched: 8. In germline, CDR1 is LNHDA, CDR2 SQIVND (reference sequence). CDR3 in amino acids: CASSWTGPGEKLFF. CDR3 in DNA: TGTGCCAGTAGCTGGACAGGGCCCGGCGAAAAACTGTTTTTT.

The rearrangement uses TRBV5-1 and TRBJ1-2; D not resolved. The germline V gene encodes CDR1 SGHRS and CDR2 YFSETQ. The CDR3 loop spans 11 amino acids. Between the trimmed V and J ends, which lost 0 bases and 7 bases, there was a span of 4 bases. The DNA for the CDR3 is TGCGCCAGCAGCTTGGCAGGTGGCTACACCTTC. It translates to CASSLAGGYTF.

This clone appeared a few times. V gene TRBV5-8 combines with J gene TRBJ1-2; the match to TRBD1 covers 9 bases. With 1 base clipped from V and 7 bases from J, the junction kept 8 bases outside the gene matches. The CDR3 is made up of 15 amino acids. Germline-derived CDR1 and CDR2 are SGHTS and YDEGEE. CDR3 in DNA: TGTGCCAGCAGCTTGCCTCAGGGACAGGGTTGTGGCTACACCTTC. It is translated as CASSLPQGQGCGYTF.

The chain is built from TRBV9 and TRBJ2-1; TRBD2 matches 8 bases. CDR1 is SGDLS and CDR2 is YYNGEE in the germline V gene. J lost 3 bases, V lost 0 bases, and 8 bases had no gene match. The CDR3 length is 17 residues. For the CDR3, the DNA is TGTGCCAGCAGCGTAGACGCGGGGGGTCTGGGCTACAATGAGCAGTTCTTC. This codes for CASSVDAGGLGYNEQFF.

V and J are TRBV7-2 and TRBJ1-4; a possible D gene is TRBD1 (6 bases). The length of the CDR3 is 15 residues. V was shortened by 1 base and J by 8 bases, with 14 bases between the two germline ends. Germline-derived CDR1 and CDR2 are SGHTA and FQGNSA. CDR3 sequence reads: CASSLVWGLEEKLFF. The CDR3 nucleotides read TGTGCCAGCAGCTTAGTATGGGGGCTGGAAGAAAAACTGTTTTTT.

The chain employs TRBV29-1 and TRBJ2-5; D might be TRBD1 (5 bases). V lost 3 bases and J 4 bases, leaving 12 bases between the germline ends. The CDR3 covers 13 residues. CDR1 and CDR2 (germline): SQVTM, ANQGSEA. CDR3 residues: CSVDGLGRETQYF. The CDR3, as DNA: TGCAGCGTTGACGGCTTGGGGCGAGAGACCCAGTACTTC.

This clone was seen a handful of times. V usage is TRBV7-9 and J usage is TRBJ1-1; TRBD1 might be the D (5 bases). Trimming took off 5 bases at V and 1 base at J, with 14 bases between the two ends. CDR3 length equals 15 residues. The germline gives CDR1 SEHNR, CDR2 FQNEAQ (reference sequence). CDR3 loop: CASSLGQGQNTEAFF. The CDR3 region has the DNA TGTGCCAGCAGCCTTGGTCAGGGTCAGAACACTGAAGCTTTCTTT.

The chain combines TRBV28 with TRBJ1-1; the match to TRBD1 covers 9 bases. With 0 bases clipped from V and 8 bases from J, the junction kept 4 bases outside the gene matches. From germline, CDR1 is MDHEN and CDR2 SYDVKM. The CDR3 spans 14 residues. CDR3 sequence reads: CASSLWGTGGEAFF. The CDR3 nucleotides read TGTGCCAGCAGTTTATGGGGCACAGGGGGCGAAGCTTTCTTT.

The genes are TRBV6-5 and TRBJ1-5; a possible D gene is TRBD1 (5 bases). This CDR3 comprises 12 residues. V was trimmed by 5 bases and J by 5 bases, leaving 7 bases between them. Germline V gives CDR1 MNHEY, CDR2 SVGAGI. CDR3 bases: TGTGCCAGCAGTGGAGGGGATCAGCCCCAGCATTTT. Amino acids: CASSGGDQPQHF.

The chain combines TRBV28 with TRBJ1-2; D not resolved. CDR1 MDHEN and CDR2 SYDVKM come from the germline V gene. The CDR3 has 14 amino acids. The ends were cut back, 2 bases at V and 1 base at J, with 8 bases in the middle. The CDR3: CASSLGGNNYGYTF. The CDR3 DNA reads TGTGCCAGCAGTTTAGGTGGCAATAACTATGGCTACACCTTC.

The V and J genes are TRBV7-2 and TRBJ2-1; 11 bases match TRBD2. The CDR3 has 16 residues. Germline V gene data show CDR1 as SGHTA and CDR2 as FQGNSA. The trim removed 5 bases at V and 9 bases at J, leaving 12 bases unmatched. This chain's CDR3 is CASSPGTSGLTGEQFF. The CDR3, as DNA: TGTGCCAGCAGCCCCGGGACTAGCGGACTTACGGGTGAGCAGTTCTTC.

The CDR3 is CASSPRRENGYTF. The DNA of the CDR3 is TGTGCCAGTAGTCCTCGGAGGGAGAATGGCTACACCTTC. The chain combines TRBV19 with TRBJ1-2; D is unresolved. V shed 5 bases and J shed 6 bases, with 13 bases lying between them. Germline values: CDR1 LNHDA, CDR2 SQIVND (reference sequence). The CDR3 totals 13 residues. The full variable domain, with the rest looked up from reference TRBV19 and TRBJ1-2, is DGGITQSPKYLFRKEGQNVTLSCEQNLNHDAMYWYRQDPGQGLRLIYYSQIVNDFQKGDIAEGYSVSREKKESFPLTVTSAQKNPTAFYLCASSPRRENGYTFGSGTRLTVV.

This clone was seen a single time. The chain recombines TRBV30 with TRBJ1-4, with 7 bases lining up with TRBD1. The germline CDR1 and CDR2 sequences are GTSNPN and SVGIG (reference sequence). This CDR3 contains 15 residues. Trimming at V came to 5 bases and at J to 3 bases, leaving 9 bases not matched to a gene. The CDR3 region has the DNA TGTGCCTGGTATATTAGGGGACAGTCTAATGAAAAACTGTTTTTT. It specifies CAWYIRGQSNEKLFF.